The sequence of this T cell receptor (beta chain) was determined in a study of shared clonotypes between healthy human individuals. Overall study results and limits: Expectations were that clonotype sharing among donors would be affected by sequencing depth. Among four donors, approximately 5% of naive CD4 clonotypes were found in common.

This CDR3 has 14 amino acids. Germline V lookup: CDR1 MNHNS, CDR2 SASEGT. The V and J ends lost 3 bases and 6 bases respectively, with 11 bases between them. Concerning this clone: The antigen is not known.

Original analysis: ImmunoSEQ output lacked quality scores and full-length reads, limiting matched filtering. Clones were sequenced by immunoSEQ multiplex PCR, and TCRdb holds only the in-frame ones, with some missing. The D gene and trimming were derived from the DNA, and the V and J assignments and clone size from that table. The table includes just under 350,000 clones, about 73% detected once. Source material: memory CD4+ T cells sorted from blood. Subset in this sample: CD45RA-negative fraction. The chain is built from TRBV6-1 and TRBJ1-4; D perhaps matches TRBD1 (5 bases). The source of this sequence is a man aged 25-45 years in good health. The CDR3 DNA is TGTGCCAGCAGTGAGGGGGATAGCGATGAAAAACTGTTTTTT. It is translated as CASSEGDSDEKLFF.